This TCR beta chain was sequenced in a study of CD8+ T cells in alopecia areata. The study, taken as a whole, reports: For patients receiving tofacitinib, scalp clonality and expanded CD8+ clones among the top 100 significantly decreased. Sequenced scalp T cells also include alphabeta T cells resident in normal skin.

Trimming stripped 1 base from V and 1 base from J, with 12 bases between. This CDR3 has 16 residues. Germline V gene lookup returns CDR1 SGHAT and CDR2 FQNNGV. Treatment denoted: oral pan-JAK inhibitor, 5-10 mg twice daily. Following extraction, RNA underwent reverse transcription to cDNA, which served as the sequencing template. Clones were read by immunoSEQ multiplex PCR, and TCRdb kept only the in-frame ones, dropping some. The data contain 90,000 to 120,000 clones, 84% of them singletons. As for this clone: Its target is not known.

This specimen was CD8+ T cells sorted from blood, taken at week 24, from a patient treated with tofacitinib. The chain combines TRBV11-2 with TRBJ2-3; tentatively, D is TRBD1 (6 bases). This TCR was sampled from a human donor with alopecia areata. CDR3 in amino acids: CASSLGRGTGTDTQYF. The CDR3 DNA is TGTGCCAGCAGCTTAGGAAGGGGGACGGGCACAGATACGCAGTATTTT.